Below, 20 T cell receptor beta chains from the same sample are listed, as sequenced in a study of control samples from healthy donors and cancer patients. Sequencing was performed with immunoSEQ multiplex PCR; in TCRdb, only in-frame clones are kept and a portion is missing. Of around 43,000 clones listed, roughly nine tenths are singletons. The sequencing sample was made of blood. The receptors derive from a woman aged 50 to 60 in good health.

V gene TRBV7-6 combines with J gene TRBJ1-2; D uncertain. CDR1 and CDR2 from the germline V gene are SGHVS and FNYEAQ. The germline V and J ends were trimmed by 5 bases and 2 bases, with 9 bases remaining between them. This CDR3 has 13 amino acids. DNA of the CDR3: TGTGCCAGCAGCCCGGAGGCGAACTATGGCTACACCTTC. Translated, it gives CASSPEANYGYTF.

The V call is TRBV9, the J call TRBJ2-7, with 9 bases that match TRBD1. The CDR3 loop spans 17 amino acids. V trimming: 2 bases; J trimming: 5 bases; junction bases outside the gene matches: 14. Germline lookup yields CDR1 SGDLS and CDR2 YYNGEE. This CDR3 reads CASSVRGAGTGTHEQYF. As DNA, the CDR3 is TGTGCCAGCAGCGTCAGAGGAGCCGGGACAGGGACCCACGAGCAGTACTTC.

The chain has TRBV5-1 and TRBJ2-7; D perhaps matches TRBD2 (5 bases). V was shortened by 3 bases and J by 5 bases, with 9 bases between the two germline ends. The CDR3 runs 12 residues. The germline gives CDR1 SGHRS, CDR2 YFSETQ. CDR3: CASSSRADEQYF. Here the CDR3 DNA reads TGCGCCAGCAGCTCGCGAGCGGACGAGCAGTACTTC.

V and J are TRBV4-1 and TRBJ2-1; no clear D. Germline CDR1 reads MGHRA; CDR2 reads YSYEKL. Trimming removed 5 bases at V and 4 bases at J, with 3 bases between. This CDR3 spans 11 amino acids. In DNA form, the CDR3 reads TGCGCCAGCAGCGCATACAATGAGCAGTTCTTC. It is translated as CASSAYNEQFF.

This chain uses TRBV27 with TRBJ2-7; D could derive from TRBD1 or TRBD2 (5 bases each). CDR1 and CDR2 (germline): MNHEY, SMNVEV (reference sequence). Trimming took 4 bases from V and 0 from J, leaving 13 bases between them. The CDR3 has 15 residues. CDR3 DNA sequence: TGTGCCAGCAGTTCTGCTGGGACCTACTCCTACGAGCAGTACTTC. It is translated as CASSSAGTYSYEQYF.

This clone has a handful of counts. The chain uses TRBV5-1 and TRBJ2-1; the D call may be TRBD1 or TRBD2 (5 bases each). The V end lost 4 bases, the J end lost 2 bases, and 16 bases lay between the germline ends. There are 16 residues in the CDR3. Looked up from germline, CDR1 is SGHRS and CDR2 is YFSETQ. CDR3 protein: CASSRSGTKTYNEQFF. In nucleotides, the CDR3 is TGCGCCAGCAGCCGTTCCGGGACGAAAACCTACAATGAGCAGTTCTTC.

The chain recombines TRBV19 with TRBJ2-3; TRBD1 might be the D (5 bases). Trimming cost V 4 bases and J 1 base, with 9 bases left between them. There are 14 residues in the CDR3. CDR1 and CDR2 (germline): LNHDA, SQIVND (reference sequence). Written as DNA, the CDR3 is TGTGCCAGTAGTACTGACAGAGGCACAGATACGCAGTATTTT. This sequence encodes CASSTDRGTDTQYF. The whole variable domain, filled in from reference TRBV19 and TRBJ2-3, reads DGGITQSPKYLFRKEGQNVTLSCEQNLNHDAMYWYRQDPGQGLRLIYYSQIVNDFQKGDIAEGYSVSREKKESFPLTVTSAQKNPTAFYLCASSTDRGTDTQYFGPGTRLTVL.

This clone has a handful of counts. DNA of the CDR3: TGTGCCAGTACCGCAGGTCTGGCAGCTGAAGCTTTCTTT. Its translation is CASTAGLAAEAFF. V usage is TRBV19 and J usage is TRBJ1-1; D gene uncertain. Germline lookup yields CDR1 LNHDA and CDR2 SQIVND (reference sequence). With 7 bases removed from V and 6 bases from J, the gap between germline ends came to 15 bases. There are 13 residues in the CDR3.

As for this clone: This sample also contains other DNA sequences that code for the same CDR3. The V call is TRBV10-3, the J call TRBJ2-2; 9 positions agree with TRBD2. This CDR3 has 16 residues. Trimming at V came to 6 bases and at J to 1 base, leaving 6 bases not matched to a gene. Per germline, CDR1 ENHRY and CDR2 SYGVKD. CDR3 residues: CAIRPWRGGNTGELFF. The CDR3 bases are TGTGCCATCAGGCCCTGGCGGGGGGGGAACACCGGGGAGCTGTTTTTT.

For the CDR3, the DNA is TGTGCCAGCAGCCCCCGGGCGGGGGGGCCGGAGACCCAGTACTTC. Protein product: CASSPRAGGPETQYF. The chain is built from TRBV7-3 and TRBJ2-5, with 9 bases fitting TRBD2. Germline loops: CDR1 SGHTA, CDR2 FQGTGA. The CDR3 contains 15 residues. V trimming: 5 bases; J trimming: 5 bases; junction bases outside the gene matches: 9.

This chain joins TRBV11-2 and TRBJ1-3; D not certain. V lost 1 base and J lost 3, with 16 bases in between. CDR3 length: 17 amino acids. The V gene's germline CDR1 is SGHAT and CDR2 FQNNGV. The CDR3 loop reads CASSLALRTVGGNTIYF. Here the CDR3 DNA reads TGTGCCAGCAGCTTAGCATTGAGGACCGTAGGTGGAAACACCATATATTTT.

The chain uses TRBV4-3 and TRBJ2-7; the D is unclear. Between the trimmed V and J ends, which lost 1 base and 10 bases, there was a span of 20 bases. The CDR3 contains 15 residues. CDR1 is LGHNA and CDR2 is YSLEER in the germline V gene. The CDR3 loop is CASSQVHGLSGRQYF. In DNA, the CDR3 is TGCGCCAGCAGCCAAGTACACGGGCTTAGTGGACGCCAGTACTTC.

V gene TRBV19 combines with J gene TRBJ2-7; D may match TRBD1 or TRBD2 (7 bases each). V was pared by 5 bases and J by 12 bases, with 20 bases between. Germline-derived CDR1 and CDR2 are LNHDA and SQIVND (reference sequence). This CDR3 region has 13 residues. CDR3 sequence: CASSRAGGEPWYF. CDR3 coding DNA: TGTGCCAGTAGTCGGGCAGGGGGGGAACCTTGGTACTTC.

The V call is TRBV6-5, the J call TRBJ1-2; TRBD1 matches at 12 bases. Germline V gene data show CDR1 as MNHEY and CDR2 as SVGAGI. This CDR3 is built from 14 residues. V lost 5 bases to trimming and J lost 7 bases; unmatched junction nucleotides: 5. The CDR3 coding sequence is TGTGCCAGCAGTCGCCGGGACAGGGGGCCTGGCTACACCTTC. Translating gives CASSRRDRGPGYTF.

V usage is TRBV29-1 and J usage is TRBJ1-2; TRBD1 agrees at 7 bases. Germline values: CDR1 SQVTM, CDR2 ANQGSEA. The CDR3 contains 11 residues. The J segment lost 7 bases and the V segment lost 2 bases, leaving 1 base of the junction unmatched. CDR3 nucleotides: TGCAGCGTTGAAAACAGGGGTGGCTACACCTTC. Residues: CSVENRGGYTF.

V is TRBV6-6 and J is TRBJ2-3; no reliable D call. Trimming took off 6 bases at V and 0 bases at J, with 7 bases between the two ends. The germline gives CDR1 MNHNY, CDR2 SVGAGI (reference sequence). This CDR3 has 13 amino acids. In DNA form, the CDR3 reads TGTGCCAGCAGGGCCCTGAGCACAGATACGCAGTATTTT. Residues: CASRALSTDTQYF.

V is TRBV5-5 and J is TRBJ1-1, with unresolved D. Germline V CDR1 and CDR2: SGHKS, YYEKEE (reference sequence). The CDR3 is 14 amino acids. Between the trimmed V and J ends, which lost 2 bases and 1 base, there was a span of 9 bases. Written as DNA, the CDR3 is TGTGCCAGCAGCTTCGGATCAAAGAACACTGAAGCTTTCTTT. Translation: CASSFGSKNTEAFF. Full variable domain (rest looked up from reference TRBV5-5 and TRBJ1-1): DAGVTQSPTHLIKTRGQQVTLRCSPISGHKSVSWYQQVLGQGPQFIFQYYEKEERGRGNFPDRFSARQFPNYSSELNVNALLLGDSALYLCASSFGSKNTEAFFGQGTRLTVV.

V is TRBV9 and J is TRBJ1-2; 7 nucleotides align to TRBD1. CDR1 and CDR2 (germline): SGDLS, YYNGEE. The CDR3 covers 14 residues. With 2 bases clipped from V and 6 bases from J, the junction kept 7 bases outside the gene matches. CDR3 region: CASSVRDSPNGYTF. In DNA, the CDR3 is TGTGCCAGCAGCGTGCGGGACAGCCCCAATGGCTACACCTTC.

The chain uses TRBV9 and TRBJ2-1; weak D call: TRBD2 (5 bases). Trimming shortened V by 0 bases and J by 8 bases, and 6 bases separated the two germline ends. Germline CDR1 SGDLS, CDR2 YYNGEE. The CDR3 totals 12 residues. In DNA form, the CDR3 reads TGTGCCAGCAGCGTAGGGGAGCATGAGCAGTTCTTC. It translates to CASSVGEHEQFF.

This clone was detected only once. The gene calls are TRBV3-1 (or the pseudogene TRBV3-2) and TRBJ1-2; 7 bases align to TRBD1. CDR3 length equals 15 residues. CDR1 is LGHDT, CDR2 YNNKEL, per germline (reference sequence). V trimming: 4 bases; J trimming: 3 bases; junction bases outside the gene matches: 8. The CDR3 bases are TGTGCCAGCAGCCCGACGCACAGGGGCCACTATGGCTACACCTTC. Translating gives CASSPTHRGHYGYTF.